This T cell receptor (beta chain) was documented in a study of blood T cell repertoires in COVID-19. Study in general: The study drew acute and convalescent COVID-19 samples from the United States, Italy and Spain.

TCRdb's copy holds only in-frame clones and misses some; the assay was immunoSEQ multiplex PCR. The sample holds some 100,000 clones, around 90% seen once. Trimming cost V 2 bases and J 3 bases, with 4 bases left between them. From germline, CDR1 is LGHDT and CDR2 YNNKEL (reference sequence). The CDR3 extends over 13 amino acids. The sample taken for sequencing was peripheral blood. The chain is built from TRBV3-1 (or the pseudogene TRBV3-2) and TRBJ2-2; D gene unclear. The clonotype originates from a woman aged 65 to 85 with acute or convalescent COVID-19. CDR3 residues: CASSQLDTGELFF. DNA of the CDR3: TGTGCCAGCAGCCAACTTGACACCGGGGAGCTGTTTTTT.